The clone carrying this T cell receptor (beta chain) was counted at least ten times. Its antigen is unknown. Each CDR3 protein gets one entry after TCRdb re-called the RACE reads with MiXCR. The sample comprises some 380,000 distinct CDR3 sequences, 4% to 5.5% of which are singletons, and 2% to 2.5% rests with the top ten. The CDR3 covers 16 residues. The germline gives CDR1 SGHTA, CDR2 FQGNSA. The J segment lost 4 bases and the V segment lost 2 bases, leaving 8 bases of the junction unmatched. The sample is drawn from a study of human T cells and chemical hapten exposure. Findings and limits, study-wide: Alopecia affecting every donor means their immune response may not match healthy people's.

Stated time point: patch test 1, 2 weeks after DPC sensitization. Treatment: therapeutic diphenylcyclopropenone sensitization with weekly scalp DPC. The gene calls are TRBV7-2 and TRBJ2-3; 8 nucleotides align to TRBD2. This sequence was found in a woman in her 50s with alopecia areata. Some clones in this sample may be carry-over from other donors' samples. The starting material was whole blood, obtained in connection with sensitization to the hapten diphenylcyclopropenone (DPC). CDR3 in amino acids: CASSLSAGGAADTQYF. As DNA, the CDR3 is TGTGCCAGCAGCTTATCTGCGGGGGGTGCGGCAGATACGCAGTATTTT.